A single TCR beta chain is shown here with its context. Its target is not known. The CDR3 consists of 16 residues. The junction had 13 bases not matched to a gene; V was cut back by 4 bases and J by 5 bases. Looked up from germline, CDR1 is ENHRY and CDR2 is SYGVKD. Libraries were prepared by immunoSEQ multiplex PCR; TCRdb keeps only in-frame clonotypes and omits some of them. Of almost 85,000 clones listed, 70% to 90% are singletons. This entry comes from a study of a mutant IDH1 vaccine in newly diagnosed glioma. Study background: Every participant had undergone radiotherapy, temozolomide, or both before, and most underwent both.

Time point denoted: week 23, last vaccination. Vaccination comprised doses that each held 300 ug of mutant IDH1 20-mer peptide, plus topical imiquimod. This clonotype was sampled from a man under 40 with glioma. Some clones in this sample may be carry-over from other donors' samples. The chain carries TRBV10-3 and TRBJ1-1; 7 bases fit TRBD1. The sample in question was PBMCs, obtained from a glioma patient whose treatment included an IDH1 peptide vaccine. The CDR3 here is CAISGGGQLEGTEAFF. The CDR3 coding sequence is TGTGCCATCAGTGGGGGGGGACAGCTAGAAGGAACTGAAGCTTTCTTT.